Listed here are 4 T cell receptor beta chains from one sample, sequenced in a study of beta chain features in type 1 diabetes. The sequenced template was cDNA made from the entire isolated RNA. TCRdb's copy holds only in-frame clones and misses some; the assay was immunoSEQ multiplex PCR. The table lists 400,000 to 550,000 clones, over 10% of them singletons. The sequenced material came from naive CD4+ T cells from blood. The receptors originated from a young woman in good health.

To note about this clone: Additional DNA sequences in this sample encode the identical CDR3. The chain uses TRBV4-3 and TRBJ2-7; TRBD2 matches 13 bases. Germline values: CDR1 LGHNA, CDR2 YSLEER. This CDR3 is 15 amino acids long. V lost 3 bases and J lost 3; bases outside the gene matches: 2. CDR3 sequence (DNA): TGCGCCAGCAGCCAGGGACTAGCGGGGAGCTACGAGCAGTACTTC. Translation: CASSQGLAGSYEQYF.

This clone has ten or more counts. CDR3 in DNA: TGTGCCAGCAGCCCGAGGTCCCACAGGGGTTCGGAGACCCAGTACTTC. Its translation: CASSPRSHRGSETQYF. The chain links TRBV25-1 to TRBJ2-5, with 7 bases identical to TRBD1. The CDR3 sequence is 16 residues long. Germline CDR1 MGHDK, CDR2 SYGVNS. Trimming removed 6 bases from V and 5 bases from J; junction bases left unmatched: 15.

This clone was seen only a few times. This chain connects TRBV4-1 to TRBJ2-1; a weak D match, TRBD2 (6 bases). Looked up from germline, CDR1 is MGHRA and CDR2 is YSYEKL. V gave up 1 base and J gave up 7 bases, with 17 bases separating them. The CDR3 sequence is 16 residues long. In DNA, the CDR3 is TGCGCCAGCAGCCAAGCTCGGGCTAGCGCCAGGAATGAGCAGTTCTTC. It encodes CASSQARASARNEQFF.

This clone was recorded a few times. This rearrangement joins TRBV9 to TRBJ1-2; D ambiguous. The V and J ends lost 0 bases and 4 bases respectively, with 10 bases between them. CDR3 length equals 14 residues. The germline gives CDR1 SGDLS, CDR2 YYNGEE. The CDR3 spells CASSVVGSSYGYTF. CDR3 nucleotide sequence: TGTGCCAGCAGCGTAGTGGGCAGCTCCTATGGCTACACCTTC.